This T cell receptor (beta chain) was recovered during a study of molecular identifiers for immune sequencing clone quantification. Study observations and caveats: Spiked Jurkat TCR RNA equivalent to one cell reportedly surfaced among roughly 910,000 naive cells. Shared barcodes on identical TCR molecules could underestimate the sizes of highly expanded clones. In naive cells, under 1% of molecules belonged to clones above 20 RNA copies, against over 98% in effector cells.

CDR3 length equals 16 residues. Trimming stripped 2 bases from V and 1 base from J, with 14 bases between. TCRdb re-derived calls from the PCR reads in MiXCR, one entry per CDR3 protein. The table has around 43,000 distinct CDR3 sequences, about 19% seen once. This clonotype was recorded many times. Its matching antigen is unknown. This sequence originates from a human donor in good health. Some libraries in this study had Jurkat cell RNA spiked in. This sequence joins TRBV12-3 or TRBV12-4 and TRBJ2-5; D might be TRBD1 (6 bases). Sequencing was carried out using naive CD8+ T cells from blood, with Jurkat cell RNA spiked in. Subset denoted: FACS-sorted CD8+CD4-CCR7+CD45RA+ naive T cells. CDR3 DNA: TGTGCCAGCAGTTTAACCCCCCGCAGGGGCCAAGAGACCCAGTACTTC. It is translated as CASSLTPRRGQETQYF.